These 23 T cell receptor beta chains originate from one sample sequenced in a study of cytotoxic CD8 clonotypes in ibrutinib-treated CLL. TCRdb's table, derived via immunoSEQ multiplex PCR, lists solely in-frame clones and lacks some. This table has about 160,000 clones, around 84% appearing once. The sequencing used PBMCs, collected after 12 months of ibrutinib treatment. The receptors here all came from a human donor with chronic lymphocytic leukemia.

The chain joins TRBV29-1 to TRBJ1-1; maybe TRBD1 (6 bases). The CDR3 has 14 residues. Trimming cost V 6 bases and J 0 bases, with 14 bases left between them. Germline V gene data show CDR1 as SQVTM and CDR2 as ANQGSEA. As DNA, the CDR3 is TGCAGCGTAGAGGGGGGCAGGGTGAACACTGAAGCTTTCTTT. It specifies CSVEGGRVNTEAFF.

V is TRBV19 and J is TRBJ2-5, with TRBD1 as a possible D gene (5 bases). CDR3 length: 13 residues. The germline gives CDR1 LNHDA, CDR2 SQIVND (reference sequence). Trimming left V 4 bases short and J 5 bases short, with 11 bases between. CDR3 residues: CASSNQGSETQYF. The CDR3 nucleotides read TGTGCCAGTAGTAACCAGGGTTCGGAGACCCAGTACTTC. The full variable domain, completed using reference TRBV19 and TRBJ2-5, is DGGITQSPKYLFRKEGQNVTLSCEQNLNHDAMYWYRQDPGQGLRLIYYSQIVNDFQKGDIAEGYSVSREKKESFPLTVTSAQKNPTAFYLCASSNQGSETQYFGPGTRLLVL.

The chain joins TRBV4-1 to TRBJ1-2; a weak D match, TRBD1 (6 bases). In germline, CDR1 is MGHRA, CDR2 YSYEKL. The CDR3 is 16 amino acids. The V end lost 2 bases, the J end lost 2 bases, and 15 bases lay between the germline ends. The DNA of the CDR3 is TGCGCCAGCAGCCAATACGGACAGAACCTAAACTATGGCTACACCTTC. This encodes CASSQYGQNLNYGYTF.

V gene TRBV18 combines with J gene TRBJ2-3; 7 positions agree with TRBD1. Germline-derived CDR1 and CDR2 are KGHSH and LQKENI. This CDR3 is 22 amino acids long. After removal of 4 bases from V and 0 bases from J, the junction contained 25 bases not matched to a gene. CDR3 residues: CASSRRQGQRGSGSFSTDTQYF. The DNA of the CDR3 is TGTGCCAGCTCACGACGACAGGGTCAAAGGGGATCTGGATCCTTTAGCACAGATACGCAGTATTTT. The variable domain in full, with the rest retrieved from reference TRBV18 and TRBJ2-3, is NAGVMQNPRHLVRRRGQEARLRCSPMKGHSHVYWYRQLPEEGLKFMVYLQKENIIDESGMPKERFSAEFPKEGPSILRIQQVVRGDSAAYFCASSRRQGQRGSGSFSTDTQYFGPGTRLTVL.

The V gene is TRBV10-3, the J gene TRBJ2-3; the D is unclear. V lost 0 bases, J lost 1 base, and 14 bases lay in between. Per the germline V gene, CDR1 is ENHRY and CDR2 is SYGVKD. CDR3 length: 17 residues. CDR3 loop: CAISESTVGFGTDTQYF. For the CDR3, the DNA is TGTGCCATCAGTGAGTCGACCGTGGGTTTTGGCACAGATACGCAGTATTTT.

This clone was counted a few times. Within the sample, other DNA sequences also encode this same CDR3. The chain carries TRBV6-5 and TRBJ1-3; D not resolved. This CDR3 has 14 amino acids. Germline assignment: CDR1 MNHEY and CDR2 SVGAGI. V was pared by 0 bases and J by 6 bases, with 9 bases between. The CDR3 sequence: CASSYSSIINTIYF. CDR3 in DNA: TGTGCCAGCAGTTACTCGAGTATTATAAACACCATATATTTT.

V usage is TRBV28 and J usage is TRBJ2-7; D unresolved. The CDR3 contains 15 residues. CDR1 and CDR2 from the germline V gene are MDHEN and SYDVKM. The V gene lost 4 bases and the J gene lost 1 base, with 14 bases spanning the gap. The CDR3: CASSSGVQMSYEQYF. CDR3 DNA: TGTGCCAGCAGTTCTGGCGTACAGATGTCCTACGAGCAGTACTTC.

The rearrangement links TRBV27 to TRBJ2-5, with TRBD2 matching over 7 bases. In germline, CDR1 is MNHEY, CDR2 SMNVEV (reference sequence). The CDR3 contains 14 residues. V was clipped by 6 bases and J by 8 bases; unmatched bases: 12. The CDR3 spells CASRPQGGARTQYF. The DNA for the CDR3 is TGTGCCAGCAGGCCTCAGGGAGGGGCCCGTACCCAGTACTTC.

This chain connects TRBV4-3 to TRBJ1-4; 7 nucleotides line up with TRBD1. The CDR3 sequence is 15 residues long. Germline assignment: CDR1 LGHNA and CDR2 YSLEER. V shed 0 bases, J shed 6 bases, and the junction held 4 bases outside the gene matches. CDR3 loop: CASSQDKGADEKLFF. CDR3 in DNA: TGCGCCAGCAGCCAAGATAAGGGGGCGGATGAAAAACTGTTTTTT.

The chain carries TRBV10-3 and TRBJ2-5; 8 nucleotides line up with TRBD1. After removal of 8 bases from V and 2 bases from J, the junction contained 7 bases not matched to a gene. This CDR3 is 14 amino acids long. The germline V gene has CDR1 ENHRY and CDR2 SYGVKD. CDR3 sequence: CAIRGQGFQETQYF. CDR3 coding DNA: TGTGCCATCCGCGGACAGGGTTTTCAAGAGACCCAGTACTTC.

J is TRBJ2-2 and V is TRBV5-1; D is possibly TRBD1 (6 bases). This CDR3 is 15 amino acids long. Germline-derived CDR1 and CDR2 are SGHRS and YFSETQ. Trimming removed 0 bases from V and 3 bases from J, with 9 bases in between. As DNA, the CDR3 is TGCGCCAGCAGCTTGGCAGGGGTGGACACCGGGGAGCTGTTTTTT. It translates to CASSLAGVDTGELFF.

The chain carries TRBV19 and TRBJ1-5; 7 bases align to TRBD1. The CDR3 totals 15 residues. Per the germline V gene, CDR1 is LNHDA and CDR2 is SQIVND (reference sequence). J was trimmed by 4 bases and V by 7 bases; bases with no gene match: 10. This CDR3 is CASTRQGLGNQPQHF. Here the CDR3 DNA reads TGTGCCAGTACTCGACAGGGTTTGGGTAATCAGCCCCAGCATTTT.

The CDR3 spells CSAGVPIGTKNIQYF. For the CDR3, the DNA is TGCAGCGCCGGGGTCCCGATCGGGACCAAAAACATTCAGTACTTC. The J gene is TRBJ2-4, the V gene TRBV29-1, with D perhaps TRBD2 (5 bases). Trimming removed 7 bases at V and 2 bases at J, with 18 bases between. Germline CDR1 and CDR2: SQVTM and ANQGSEA. The CDR3 contains 15 residues.

The rearrangement joins TRBV28 to TRBJ2-5; 10 bases align to TRBD2. Germline lookup yields CDR1 MDHEN and CDR2 SYDVKM. Trimming cost V 4 bases and J 1 base; bases outside gene matches: 6. The CDR3 length is 16 residues. The CDR3 is CASSSEREGAQETQYF. CDR3 nucleotide sequence: TGTGCCAGCAGTTCGGAGCGGGAGGGGGCCCAAGAGACCCAGTACTTC.

V is TRBV21-1 and J is TRBJ2-7; TRBD2, the table's D call, was not compared with the DNA. TRBV21-1 is tagged as a pseudogene. The length of the CDR3 is 21 residues. CDR3 in amino acids: CASSILPCMGASGTSSYEQYF. The CDR3 DNA follows: TGTGCCAGCAGCATCCTGCCTTGTATGGGGGCCAGCGGGACGAGCTCCTACGAGCAGTACTTC.

This clone turned up a few times. V is TRBV11-2 and J is TRBJ2-4; D is perhaps TRBD1 (6 bases). V was pared by 1 base and J by 6 bases, with 13 bases between. The CDR3 is 15 amino acids. Per the germline V gene, CDR1 is SGHAT and CDR2 is FQNNGV. The CDR3: CASSLVGQGLNIQYF. The CDR3 nucleotides are TGTGCCAGCAGCTTAGTAGGGCAGGGGTTAAACATTCAGTACTTC.

This clone occurred a few times. The gene calls are TRBV6-6 and TRBJ2-5; 8 bases align to TRBD1. The germline gives CDR1 MNHNY, CDR2 SVGAGI (reference sequence). The CDR3 is made up of 13 amino acids. After removal of 8 bases from V and 5 bases from J, the junction contained 7 bases not matched to a gene. This chain's CDR3 is CASFQGASETQYF. In nucleotides, the CDR3 is TGTGCCAGCTTCCAGGGGGCATCGGAGACCCAGTACTTC.

This clone appeared a single time. CDR3 nucleotide sequence: TGTGCCTGGAGTGTACTTTCCCCGGGGGGATACGAGCAGTACTTC. Amino acid sequence: CAWSVLSPGGYEQYF. The chain uses TRBV30 and TRBJ2-7; 7 nucleotides match TRBD2. Looked up from germline, CDR1 is GTSNPN and CDR2 is SVGIG (reference sequence). J was trimmed by 4 bases and V by 0 bases; bases with no gene match: 9. The CDR3 is 15 residues long.

This clone was detected only a few times. The rearrangement uses TRBV19 and TRBJ2-1, with D possibly being TRBD2 (5 bases). This CDR3 has 14 amino acids. The ends were cut back, 5 bases at V and 4 bases at J, with 12 bases in the middle. CDR1 is LNHDA and CDR2 is SQIVND in the germline V gene (reference sequence). In DNA, the CDR3 is TGTGCCAGTAGTCCGGGGTTATTTTACAATGAGCAGTTCTTC. Protein product: CASSPGLFYNEQFF. The variable domain in full, completed from reference TRBV19 and TRBJ2-1, reads DGGITQSPKYLFRKEGQNVTLSCEQNLNHDAMYWYRQDPGQGLRLIYYSQIVNDFQKGDIAEGYSVSREKKESFPLTVTSAQKNPTAFYLCASSPGLFYNEQFFGPGTRLTVL.

The chain is built from TRBV11-2 and TRBJ2-7, with D maybe TRBD1 (5 bases). The germline V gene has CDR1 SGHAT and CDR2 FQNNGV. V was shortened by 1 base and J by 3 bases, with 16 bases between the two germline ends. This CDR3 comprises 16 residues. The CDR3 nucleotides read TGTGCCAGCAGCTTAGGGGCAGGGTACCTACTCTACGAGCAGTACTTC. Protein: CASSLGAGYLLYEQYF.

This rearrangement joins TRBV5-1 to TRBJ2-7; 9 positions agree with TRBD2. The CDR3 loop spans 16 amino acids. V lost 4 bases, J lost 3 bases, and 11 bases stayed unmatched. CDR1 is SGHRS and CDR2 is YFSETQ in the germline V gene. In DNA form, the CDR3 reads TGCGCCAGCAGCCCCGCAACTAGCGGGCGCGACTACGAGCAGTACTTC. Protein product: CASSPATSGRDYEQYF.

The chain links TRBV12-5 to TRBJ2-5; D call uncertain. Trimming stripped 5 bases from V and 3 bases from J, with 13 bases between. CDR3 length: 14 amino acids. CDR1 is LGHNT, CDR2 FRNRAP, per germline. CDR3 in amino acids: CASGPGLAEETQYF. The DNA of the CDR3 is TGTGCTAGTGGTCCGGGTCTGGCGGAAGAGACCCAGTACTTC.

The chain joins TRBV10-3 to TRBJ2-7; no firm D call. V dropped 2 bases and J dropped 4 bases, with 3 bases sitting between them. The length of the CDR3 is 11 residues. From germline, CDR1 is ENHRY and CDR2 SYGVKD. CDR3 bases: TGTGCCATCAGTGAGACATACGAGCAGTACTTC. It yields the protein CAISETYEQYF.